This T cell receptor (beta chain) was identified in a study of human T cells and chemical hapten exposure. Study as a whole: The use of 2% DPC on around 2 cm by around 2 cm of upper inner arm skin constituted sensitization. Alopecia areata, totalis and universalis patients, mostly female, were included.

TCRdb processed the RACE reads anew with MiXCR; each CDR3 protein has one entry. This sample has roughly 380,000 distinct CDR3 sequences, with approximately 5.1% found just once. Time point: pre-sensitization, week 0. The treatment: therapeutic diphenylcyclopropenone sensitization with weekly scalp DPC. This clonotype showed up many times. Its specificity is not known. General study points: The study found that DPC sensitization did not change TCRs above 1 in 1000 frequency.

The J segment lost 8 bases and the V segment lost 5 bases, leaving 20 bases of the junction unmatched. CDR3 length: 19 amino acids. Germline V gene lookup returns CDR1 MDHEN and CDR2 SYDVKM. V is TRBV28 and J is TRBJ2-7, with TRBD2 matching 14 bases. The sample consisted of whole blood, taken in connection with sensitization to the hapten diphenylcyclopropenone (DPC). The sequence derives from a woman aged 45-59 years with alopecia areata. Some clones in this sample may be carry-over from other donors' samples. The CDR3 DNA reads as TGTGCCAGCAGTCCTGGGACTAGCGGGGGCCCCCTATCCCCTACGAAGCAGTACTTC. Translating gives CASSPGTSGGPLSPTKQYF.